This is a list of T cell receptor beta chains from one sample in a study of cytomegalovirus exposure and HLA in healthy donors. Here immunoSEQ multiplex PCR was the method, and the copy in TCRdb shows in-frame clones only, minus some. Of 150,000 to 200,000 clones in the sample, about 76% were seen once. The sample was PBMCs. The receptors here all came from a male donor in good health and CMV-seropositive. The CDR3 runs from the conserved cysteine through the conserved F or W. The D gene is left open where the match is weak. Some rows have no size entry. The others give once, few or many, or a class for an expanded clone.

V	length	size	J	D	DNA	CDR3
TRBV6-5	16	-	TRBJ1-2	-	TGTGCCAGCAGTTACAATCCCGGGATCTCGGACTATGGCTACACCTTC	CASSYNPGISDYGYTF
TRBV13	14	-	TRBJ2-7	-	TGTGCCAGCAGCCCCCCCCGCTACTCCTACGAGCAGTACTTC	CASSPPRYSYEQYF
TRBV4-2	14	once	TRBJ2-4	TRBD1	TGTGCCAGCAGCCAAGAGGGACAGTTAAACATTCAGTACTTC	CASSQEGQLNIQYF
TRBV7-8	16	-	TRBJ2-7	TRBD1	TGTGCCAGCAGCTTATCCGTCGAGACAGGGGACTACGAGCAGTACTTC	CASSLSVETGDYEQYF
TRBV9	14	-	TRBJ1-2	TRBD1	TGTGCCAGCAGCGCGGGACAGGGAAACTATGGCTACACCTTC	CASSAGQGNYGYTF
TRBV19	16	-	TRBJ1-2	TRBD1	TGTGCCAGTAGTATAAGCCCTACAGGGGGCGGCTATGGCTACACCTTC	CASSISPTGGGYGYTF
TRBV7-9	12	once	TRBJ2-7	-	TGTGCCAGCAGCTCTACAGGGCTCGAGCAGTACTTC	CASSSTGLEQYF
TRBV11-1	14	-	TRBJ1-1	TRBD1	TGTGCCAGCAGGCACTACAGGGGAGACACTGAAGCTTTCTTT	CASRHYRGDTEAFF
TRBV20-1	11	few	TRBJ2-7	-	TGCAGTGCGTGGGGAGACTACGAGCAGTACTTC	CSAWGDYEQYF
TRBV12-5	16	-	TRBJ2-4	-	TGTGCTAGTGGTTTGGTACATGGCAGGGGAGAAAACATTCAGTACTTC	CASGLVHGRGENIQYF
TRBV6-5	16	-	TRBJ1-2	-	TGTGCCAGCAGTTACTCGACGGCGGCCGGGGTCTGGGGCTACACCTTC	CASSYSTAAGVWGYTF
TRBV18	11	-	TRBJ1-1	-	TGTGCCAGCTCACCAGGAGGCGAAGCTTTCTTT	CASSPGGEAFF
TRBV9	15	-	TRBJ1-2	TRBD1	TGTGCCAGCAGCGCTCCCGGACAGGGAACAAATGGCTACACCTTC	CASSAPGQGTNGYTF
TRBV4-2	17	few	TRBJ1-1	-	TGTGCCAGCAGCCAAGGATCAGGGATGGTGGCTGGTACTGAAGCTTTCTTT	CASSQGSGMVAGTEAFF
TRBV29-1	14	few	TRBJ1-1	TRBD1	TGCAGCGTTGGGGGACAGGGGATGAACACTGAAGCTTTCTTT	CSVGGQGMNTEAFF
TRBV10-3	15	-	TRBJ1-5	TRBD1	TGTGCCATCAGTGAGTCGACAGGGAACAATCAGCCCCAGCATTTT	CAISESTGNNQPQHF
TRBV30	13	-	TRBJ1-6	TRBD1	TGTGCCTGGAGTGAGGCAGGGGGGACACCCCTCCACTTT	CAWSEAGGTPLHF
TRBV7-9	13	-	TRBJ1-1	TRBD1	TGTTCCAGCAGCTCCGGGACAGGGACTGAAGCTTTCTTT	CSSSSGTGTEAFF
TRBV6-5	15	-	TRBJ1-2	-	TGTGCCAGCAGTTACCCTAGAGGAGTGGGCTATGGCTACACCTTC	CASSYPRGVGYGYTF
TRBV2	12	few	TRBJ2-7	-	TGTGCCAGCAGTGGGACACTCTACGAGCAGTACTTC	CASSGTLYEQYF
TRBV5-1	15	-	TRBJ1-4	-	TGCGCCAGCAGCTTGGATGGGGGGGCTAATGAAAAACTGTTTTTT	CASSLDGGANEKLFF
TRBV2	11	once	TRBJ1-2	-	TGTGCCAGCAGGGTCGCAGATGGCTACACCTTC	CASRVADGYTF
TRBV18	15	-	TRBJ2-7	TRBD1	TGTGCCAGCTCACCCGGACAGGGGGCTCCCTACGAGCAGTACTTC	CASSPGQGAPYEQYF
TRBV25-1	15	-	TRBJ2-7	TRBD2	TGTGCCAGCAGTGATCTCAAGCGGGGATCCTACGAGCAGTACTTC	CASSDLKRGSYEQYF
TRBV6-5	13	-	TRBJ2-5	TRBD1	TGTGCCAGCCGGGGACAGGGACAAGAGACCCAGTACTTC	CASRGQGQETQYF
TRBV27	16	-	TRBJ1-5	-	TGTGCCAGCAGTTTATACCCGGGGGGGGCCGCCCAGCCCCAGCATTTT	CASSLYPGGAAQPQHF
TRBV27	14	-	TRBJ2-1	-	TGTGCCAGCAGTTTAGGTGGGCTACCCTATGAGCAGTTCTTC	CASSLGGLPYEQFF
TRBV18	15	-	TRBJ2-5	TRBD2	TGTGCCAGCTCACCGACTAGCGGGAATCAAGAGACCCAGTACTTC	CASSPTSGNQETQYF